This TCR beta chain was sequenced for a study of CD8 T cells in Susac syndrome. Roughly 0.45 to 1 ug RNA was reverse transcribed with random hexamers. Amplification of TCR beta CDR3 across 54 Vbeta and 13 Jbeta was performed with immunoSEQ multiplex PCR. TCRdb independently ran MiXCR on the immunoSEQ multiplex PCR reads; one entry per CDR3 protein. The sample contains 150,000 to 200,000 distinct CDR3 sequences, approximately 95% of which appear only once. The T cells that were sequenced for TCR beta were CD8+ and CD4+ cells from blood. The multiple sclerosis control group consisted of treatment-naive patients whose relapsing-remitting disease, which was either stable or active, fulfilled revised McDonald criteria. Germline-derived CDR1 and CDR2 are SGHVS and FQNEAQ. V trimming: 2 bases; J trimming: 5 bases; junction bases outside the gene matches: 8. The CDR3 runs to 17 residues.

Material for sequencing was CD8+ T cells from PBMCs. This chain joins TRBV7-8 and TRBJ2-3, with TRBD2 matching 12 bases. The source of this sequence is a human donor with multiple sclerosis. CDR3: CASSLWKSSGRVDTQYF. CDR3 nucleotide sequence: TGTGCCAGCAGCTTATGGAAGTCTAGCGGGAGGGTAGATACGCAGTATTTT.